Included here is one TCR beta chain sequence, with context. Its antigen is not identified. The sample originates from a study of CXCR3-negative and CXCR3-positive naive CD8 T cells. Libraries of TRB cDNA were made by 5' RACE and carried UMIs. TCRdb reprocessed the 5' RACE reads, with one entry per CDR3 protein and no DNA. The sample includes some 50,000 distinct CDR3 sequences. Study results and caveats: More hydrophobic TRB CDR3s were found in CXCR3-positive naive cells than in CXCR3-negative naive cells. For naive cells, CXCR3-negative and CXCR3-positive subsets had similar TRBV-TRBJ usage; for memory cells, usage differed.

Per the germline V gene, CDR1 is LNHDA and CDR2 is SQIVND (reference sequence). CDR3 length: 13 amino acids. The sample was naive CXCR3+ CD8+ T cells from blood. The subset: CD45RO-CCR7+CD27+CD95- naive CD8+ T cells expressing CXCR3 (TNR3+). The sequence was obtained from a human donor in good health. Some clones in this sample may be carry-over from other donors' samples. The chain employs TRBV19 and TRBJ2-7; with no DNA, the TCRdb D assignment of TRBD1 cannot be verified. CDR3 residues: CASEDRDSYEQYF.